A single sample is the source of the 27 T cell receptor beta chains below, sequenced in a study of T-cell reconstitution after alpha-beta-depleted transplantation in children. Construction of the TCRbeta library involved unique molecular identifiers. Using its own MiXCR run on the PCR reads, TCRdb lists one record per CDR3 protein. The sample shows about 250,000 distinct CDR3 sequences, around 25% of them seen only once. Sequenced material: PBMCs, mostly from graft donor cells, taken 360 days after TCRalphabeta/CD19-depleted stem cell transplant. The receptors originated from a female patient between 2 and 15 years old who had a stem cell transplant for congenital amegakaryocytic thrombocytopenia, so the T cells may come from the graft donor.

This clonotype appeared many times. The gene calls are TRBV12-3 or TRBV12-4 and TRBJ2-7; 14 bases fit TRBD2. With 4 bases clipped from V and 2 bases from J, the junction kept 7 bases outside the gene matches. CDR3 length: 17 residues. In DNA form, the CDR3 reads TGTGCCAGCAGTTACACCCGACTAGCGGGAGGGGCCTACGAGCAGTACTTC. Its protein product is CASSYTRLAGGAYEQYF.

This chain connects TRBV28 to TRBJ2-1; D gene unclear. The germline V and J ends were trimmed by 6 bases and 8 bases, with 20 bases remaining between them. Germline V CDR1 and CDR2: MDHEN, SYDVKM. The CDR3 consists of 15 residues. The CDR3: CASSPVGPRPHEQFF. In DNA, the CDR3 is TGTGCCAGCAGCCCCGTCGGTCCAAGGCCACATGAGCAGTTCTTC.

The gene calls are TRBV28 and TRBJ2-1, with D possibly being TRBD1 (5 bases). The length of the CDR3 is 17 residues. Germline V gene data show CDR1 as MDHEN and CDR2 as SYDVKM. The V end lost 2 bases, the J end lost 0 bases, and 14 bases lay between the germline ends. CDR3 nucleotide sequence: TGTGCCAGCAGTTTAAATGGGGCAGCCAGCTCCTACAATGAGCAGTTCTTC. This codes for CASSLNGAASSYNEQFF.

This clonotype was counted many times. This sequence joins TRBV29-1 and TRBJ2-1; a weak D match, TRBD2 (6 bases). Germline loops: CDR1 SQVTM, CDR2 ANQGSEA. The CDR3 loop spans 12 amino acids. V lost 8 bases, J lost 9 bases, and 17 bases lay in between. The CDR3 nucleotides are TGCAGCCCCATCGTGGGGGGTGGTGAGCAGTTCTTC. As protein: CSPIVGGGEQFF.

This chain uses TRBV11-1 with TRBJ1-2, with TRBD1 matching over 7 bases. The CDR3 covers 14 residues. CDR1 and CDR2 (germline): SGHAT, FQDESV (reference sequence). The V and J ends lost 5 bases and 3 bases, in that order; junction bases with no gene match: 6. CDR3: CASSTWTGDYGYTF. For the CDR3, the DNA is TGTGCCAGCAGCACCTGGACAGGAGACTATGGCTACACCTTC.

This clonotype came up a few times. The chain is built from TRBV11-2 and TRBJ2-1; 7 bases align to TRBD2. The germline gives CDR1 SGHAT, CDR2 FQNNGV. This CDR3 comprises 15 residues. Trimming removed 6 bases from V and 2 bases from J; junction bases left unmatched: 7. DNA for the CDR3: TGTGCCAGCAGGCCTTTAGCGGGCCCCTACAATGAGCAGTTCTTC. Encoded protein: CASRPLAGPYNEQFF.

The gene calls are TRBV20-1 and TRBJ2-3, with 8 bases aligning to TRBD2. Looked up from germline, CDR1 is DFQATT and CDR2 is SNEGSKA (reference sequence). There are 14 residues in the CDR3. With 2 bases clipped from V and 6 bases from J, the junction kept 7 bases outside the gene matches. CDR3: CSARPNSGVDTQYF. CDR3 DNA: TGCAGTGCTAGACCCAATAGCGGGGTGGATACGCAGTATTTT.

This clonotype came up a few times. The chain carries TRBV12-3 or TRBV12-4 and TRBJ2-5; no clear D gene. This CDR3 has 12 residues. The V gene lost 3 bases and the J gene lost 5 bases, with 7 bases spanning the gap. The CDR3 DNA is TGTGCCAGCAGTTTGTATGGTGAGACCCAGTACTTC. This translates into CASSLYGETQYF.

The chain joins TRBV12-3 or TRBV12-4 to TRBJ2-7; possible D gene TRBD1, 5 bases. V lost 6 bases and J lost 0, with 18 bases in between. The CDR3 spans 16 residues. The CDR3 here is CASSQPHKGASYEQYF. DNA of the CDR3: TGTGCCAGCAGCCAACCCCATAAAGGGGCCTCCTACGAGCAGTACTTC.

The chain employs TRBV6-1 and TRBJ2-1, with 8 positions matching TRBD1. Germline lookup yields CDR1 MNHNS and CDR2 SASEGT. The length of the CDR3 is 14 residues. V shed 4 bases, J shed 8 bases, and the junction held 7 bases outside the gene matches. The CDR3 is CASSVQQGEDEQFF. DNA of the CDR3: TGTGCCAGCAGTGTTCAACAGGGGGAAGATGAGCAGTTCTTC.

This clonotype was seen many times. V and J are TRBV6-5 and TRBJ1-3; 7 bases match TRBD1. After removal of 0 bases from V and 2 bases from J, the junction contained 4 bases not matched to a gene. CDR1 and CDR2 from the germline V gene are MNHEY and SVGAGI. CDR3 length: 16 amino acids. The CDR3 loop is CASSYSNRGAGNTIYF. DNA of the CDR3: TGTGCCAGCAGTTACTCGAACAGGGGAGCTGGAAACACCATATATTTT.

This clonotype was seen a few times. J is TRBJ2-1 and V is TRBV4-1, with 10 bases matching TRBD2. In germline, CDR1 is MGHRA, CDR2 YSYEKL. Unmatched junction bases numbered 6, after V lost 0 bases and J lost 10 bases. This CDR3 has 15 amino acids. CDR3 sequence (DNA): TGCGCCAGCAGCCAAGAATACCTAGCGGGAGCCGAGCAGTTCTTC. It encodes CASSQEYLAGAEQFF.

This clonotype was counted many times. V gene TRBV29-1 combines with J gene TRBJ2-7; D might be TRBD2 (5 bases). Trimming cost V 6 bases and J 0 bases, with 12 bases left between them. Looked up from germline, CDR1 is SQVTM and CDR2 is ANQGSEA. The CDR3 consists of 13 residues. Written as DNA, the CDR3 is TGCAGCGTCCACGGACTGTTCTCCTACGAGCAGTACTTC. Translating gives CSVHGLFSYEQYF.

V usage is TRBV15 and J usage is TRBJ1-2; D gene ambiguous. The ends were cut back, 5 bases at V and 4 bases at J, with 11 bases in the middle. The CDR3 has 13 amino acids. Looked up from germline, CDR1 is LNHNV and CDR2 is YYDKDF (reference sequence). The CDR3 DNA reads TGTGCCACCAGCCAAGGCGGCCCCTATGGCTACACCTTC. Protein: CATSQGGPYGYTF.

This sequence joins TRBV21-1 and TRBJ1-5; whether TRBD1, the table's D call, matches the DNA was not checked. TRBV21-1 is reported as a pseudogene. CDR3 size: 16 residues. In DNA form, the CDR3 reads TGTGCCAGCTTCCCCCTTTTCCCTTCTGGCAATCAGCCCCAGCATTTT. Its protein product is CASFPLFPSGNQPQHF.

The chain employs TRBV20-1 and TRBJ1-1, with D maybe TRBD1 (5 bases). Deletions cut 0 bases from V and 4 bases from J, with 21 bases between. This CDR3 region has 17 residues. Germline CDR1 and CDR2: DFQATT and SNEGSKA (reference sequence). The CDR3 reads CSAREVGQVGIGTEAFF. DNA for the CDR3: TGCAGTGCTAGAGAGGTGGGGCAGGTCGGGATAGGCACTGAAGCTTTCTTT.

The chain is built from TRBV7-2 and TRBJ1-1; no firm D call. The CDR3 runs 14 residues. CDR1 is SGHTA, CDR2 FQGNSA, per germline. V gave up 4 bases and J gave up 1 base, with 10 bases separating them. The CDR3 DNA follows: TGTGCCAGCAGCTCAATGGGTCAGAACACTGAAGCTTTCTTT. As protein: CASSSMGQNTEAFF. Combining the CDR3 with reference TRBV7-2 and TRBJ1-1 gives the whole variable domain GAGVSQSPSNKVTEKGKDVELRCDPISGHTALYWYRQSLGQGLEFLIYFQGNSAPDKSGLPSDRFSAERTGGSVSTLTIQRTQQEDSAVYLCASSSMGQNTEAFFGQGTRLTVV.

This clonotype has a handful of counts. The chain combines TRBV2 with TRBJ2-2, with a possible D match to TRBD2 (6 bases). The CDR3 covers 19 residues. Trimming stripped 3 bases from V and 5 bases from J, with 25 bases between. CDR1 and CDR2 from the germline V gene are SNHLY and FYNNEI. The CDR3: CASSDSINPGGVWTGELFF. The CDR3 DNA is TGTGCCAGCAGTGATTCCATAAACCCGGGCGGGGTATGGACCGGGGAGCTGTTTTTT. The full variable domain, with the rest looked up from reference TRBV2 and TRBJ2-2, is EPEVTQTPSHQVTQMGQEVILRCVPISNHLYFYWYRQILGQKVEFLVSFYNNEISEKSEIFDDQFSVERPDGSNFTLKIRSTKLEDSAMYFCASSDSINPGGVWTGELFFGEGSRLTVL.

The J gene is TRBJ2-1, the V gene TRBV12-5; 12 bases line up with TRBD2. The ends lost 7 bases at V and 6 bases at J; junction bases unmatched: 10. There are 16 residues in the CDR3. Germline loops: CDR1 LGHNT, CDR2 FRNRAP. CDR3 sequence: CASVPLLAGGSNEQFF. The CDR3 nucleotides are TGTGCTAGTGTCCCACTACTAGCGGGAGGTTCCAATGAGCAGTTCTTC.

V and J are TRBV20-1 and TRBJ1-4, with D unresolved. The CDR3 has 11 residues. Trimming pared 7 bases from V and 8 bases from J, leaving 11 bases between. From germline, CDR1 is DFQATT and CDR2 SNEGSKA (reference sequence). The CDR3 DNA reads TGCAGTGTCGGGAGTCGAGAAAAACTGTTTTTT. This sequence encodes CSVGSREKLFF.

This clonotype was seen repeatedly, ten times or more. The chain employs TRBV2 and TRBJ2-2; 16 bases are a match to TRBD2. V trimming: 6 bases; J trimming: 0 bases; junction bases outside the gene matches: 4. This CDR3 spans 18 amino acids. From germline, CDR1 is SNHLY and CDR2 FYNNEI. Here the CDR3 reads CASSLGLAGGPNTGELFF. The CDR3 region has the DNA TGTGCCAGCAGCCTGGGACTAGCGGGGGGGCCGAACACCGGGGAGCTGTTTTTT.

This clonotype was found many times. This chain uses TRBV20-1 with TRBJ2-1, with 10 nucleotides matching TRBD2. The V gene end was trimmed by 4 bases and the J gene end by 7 bases; junction bases not matched to a gene: 7. The CDR3 spans 14 residues. Per the germline V gene, CDR1 is DFQATT and CDR2 is SNEGSKA (reference sequence). As DNA, the CDR3 is TGCAGTGCTATTGGACTAGCGGACGAAAATGAGCAGTTCTTC. Translation: CSAIGLADENEQFF.

This clonotype was found many times. V is TRBV12-3 or TRBV12-4 and J is TRBJ2-7; D is tentatively TRBD1 or TRBD2 (5 bases each). The CDR3 extends over 14 amino acids. Trimming left V 1 base short and J 0 bases short, with 7 bases between. CDR3 nucleotide sequence: TGTGCCAGCAGTTTAGGGGGGATCTCCTACGAGCAGTACTTC. As protein: CASSLGGISYEQYF.

The J gene is TRBJ2-3, the V gene TRBV27; 9 nucleotides match TRBD2. CDR1 MNHEY and CDR2 SMNVEV come from the germline V gene (reference sequence). V was pared by 5 bases and J by 6 bases, with 9 bases of the junction left unmatched. The CDR3 is 15 residues long. CDR3 in DNA: TGTGCCAGCAGTGTCAGAGGGACTAGCTCGGATACGCAGTATTTT. This sequence encodes CASSVRGTSSDTQYF.

This clonotype was seen a few times. The V call is TRBV7-9, the J call TRBJ2-2, with D hard to call. This CDR3 contains 14 residues. V lost 1 base, J lost 4 bases, and 7 bases lay in between. The germline V gene encodes CDR1 SEHNR and CDR2 FQNEAQ (reference sequence). The CDR3 here is CASSLGRVTGELFF. The CDR3 coding sequence is TGTGCCAGCAGCTTAGGCCGCGTCACCGGGGAGCTGTTTTTT.

The J gene is TRBJ2-7, the V gene TRBV10-3; D perhaps matches TRBD2 (6 bases). Germline values: CDR1 ENHRY, CDR2 SYGVKD. Deletions cut 5 bases from V and 6 bases from J, with 17 bases between. This CDR3 spans 14 amino acids. The CDR3 loop reads CAISHVRRGGEQYF. CDR3 nucleotides: TGTGCCATCAGTCACGTGAGGAGGGGTGGCGAGCAGTACTTC.

This clonotype has only a few counts. The V gene is TRBV10-3, the J gene TRBJ2-1; 11 bases agree with TRBD2. The ends lost 5 bases at V and 0 bases at J; junction bases unmatched: 9. The germline V gene encodes CDR1 ENHRY and CDR2 SYGVKD. The CDR3 runs to 18 residues. CDR3 region: CAISKPGLADLSYNEQFF. As DNA, the CDR3 is TGTGCCATCAGTAAGCCGGGACTAGCGGACCTCTCCTACAATGAGCAGTTCTTC.